What follows describes a single T cell receptor beta chain. Its antigen is still unknown. The record originates from a study of T cell repertoires in cytomegalovirus infection. Study-level information: Selection of CMV epitopes for the study included recently identified HLA-C-restricted and well-studied HLA-B-restricted ones. A matching HLA type, together with CMV infection, was signaled by public TCR beta signatures.

TCRdb reanalysed the reads using MiXCR and keeps one entry per CDR3 protein. Of hundreds of thousands of distinct CDR3 sequences listed, roughly 33% are singletons. Study-level results: HLA-C-restricted CMV clonotypes gave the most frequent clonotype in two of eight donors. Identification of carriers of CMV plus the relevant HLA was performed using cumulative public TCR beta family frequency.

This specimen was cultured CD8+ T cells from PBMCs, taken from culture after CMV antigen stimulation. The clonotype was recovered from a human donor in good health (CMV status not recorded). Some clones in this sample may be carry-over from other donors' samples.

In DNA, the CDR3 is TGTGCCAGCAGCTTGGAAGGACAGGGGTGGTTTGGCTACACCTTC. This encodes CASSLEGQGWFGYTF. This sequence joins TRBV5-5 and TRBJ1-2, with 9 nucleotides matching TRBD1. Per the germline V gene, CDR1 is SGHKS and CDR2 is YYEKEE (reference sequence). After removal of 0 bases from V and 7 bases from J, the junction contained 7 bases not matched to a gene. This CDR3 is built from 15 residues.